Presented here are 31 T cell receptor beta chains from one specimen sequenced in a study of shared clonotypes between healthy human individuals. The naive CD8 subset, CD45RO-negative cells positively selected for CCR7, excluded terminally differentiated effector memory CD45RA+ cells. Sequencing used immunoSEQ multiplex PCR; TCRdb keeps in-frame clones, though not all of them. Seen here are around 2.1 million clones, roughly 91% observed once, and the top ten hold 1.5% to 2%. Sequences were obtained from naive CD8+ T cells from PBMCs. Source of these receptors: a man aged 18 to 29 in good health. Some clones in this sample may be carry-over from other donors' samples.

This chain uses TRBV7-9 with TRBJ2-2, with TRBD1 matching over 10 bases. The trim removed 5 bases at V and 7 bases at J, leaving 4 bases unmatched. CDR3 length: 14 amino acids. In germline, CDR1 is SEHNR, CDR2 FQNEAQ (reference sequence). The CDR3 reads CASSADRGRGELFF. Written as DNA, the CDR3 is TGTGCCAGCAGCGCCGACAGGGGGCGCGGGGAGCTGTTTTTT. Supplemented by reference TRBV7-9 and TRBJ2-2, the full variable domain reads DTGVSQNPRHKITKRGQNVTFRCDPISEHNRLYWYRQTLGQGPEFLTYFQNEAQLEKSRLLSDRFSAERPKGSFSTLEIQRTEQGDSAMYLCASSADRGRGELFFGEGSRLTVL.

In DNA form, the CDR3 reads TGTGCCAGCAGCTTCGACCCGGTGGAGCAGTTCTTC. It encodes CASSFDPVEQFF. This chain uses TRBV11-2 with TRBJ2-1; D gene uncertain. CDR3 length: 12 residues. Deletions cut 3 bases from V and 10 bases from J, with 10 bases between. Germline-derived CDR1 and CDR2 are SGHAT and FQNNGV.

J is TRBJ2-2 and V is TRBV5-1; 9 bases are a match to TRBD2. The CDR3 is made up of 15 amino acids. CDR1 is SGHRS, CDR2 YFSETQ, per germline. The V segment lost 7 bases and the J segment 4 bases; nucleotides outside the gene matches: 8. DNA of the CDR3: TGCGCCAGCCGCGGGCTAGCGGGACCCACCGGGGAGCTGTTTTTT. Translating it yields CASRGLAGPTGELFF.

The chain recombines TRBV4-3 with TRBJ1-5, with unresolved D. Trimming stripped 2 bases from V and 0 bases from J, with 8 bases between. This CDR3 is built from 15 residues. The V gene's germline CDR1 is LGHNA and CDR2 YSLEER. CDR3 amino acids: CASSQNSYSNQPQHF. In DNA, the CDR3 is TGCGCCAGCAGCCAAAACAGTTATAGCAATCAGCCCCAGCATTTT.

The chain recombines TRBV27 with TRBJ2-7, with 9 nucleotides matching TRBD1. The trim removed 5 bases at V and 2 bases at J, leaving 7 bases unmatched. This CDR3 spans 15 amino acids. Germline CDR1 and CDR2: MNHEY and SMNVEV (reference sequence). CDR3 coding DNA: TGTGCCAGCAGTGGACAGGGGACCCCACCCTACGAGCAGTACTTC. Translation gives CASSGQGTPPYEQYF.

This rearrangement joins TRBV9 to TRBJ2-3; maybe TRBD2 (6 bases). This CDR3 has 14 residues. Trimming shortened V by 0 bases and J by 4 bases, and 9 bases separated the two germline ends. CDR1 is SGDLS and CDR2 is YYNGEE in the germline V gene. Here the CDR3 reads CASSVAGVADTQYF. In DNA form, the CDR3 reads TGTGCCAGCAGCGTAGCGGGAGTGGCAGATACGCAGTATTTT. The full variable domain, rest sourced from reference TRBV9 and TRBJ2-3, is DSGVTQTPKHLITATGQRVTLRCSPRSGDLSVYWYQQSLDQGLQFLIQYYNGEERAKGNILERFSAQQFPDLHSELNLSSLELGDSALYFCASSVAGVADTQYFGPGTRLTVL.

DNA of the CDR3: TGTGCCAGCAGCCCCCGACCGAGGGGCCACGAGCAGTACTTC. Translation gives CASSPRPRGHEQYF. This rearrangement joins TRBV7-9 to TRBJ2-7; TRBD1 or TRBD2 may be the D gene (5 bases each). V was trimmed by 5 bases and J by 5 bases, leaving 16 bases between them. The CDR3 is made up of 14 amino acids. From germline, CDR1 is SEHNR and CDR2 FQNEAQ (reference sequence).

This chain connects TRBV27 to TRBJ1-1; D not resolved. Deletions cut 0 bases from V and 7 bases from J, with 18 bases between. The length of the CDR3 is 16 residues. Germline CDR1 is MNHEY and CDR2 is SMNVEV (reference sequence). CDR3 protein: CASSLSVGERLSEAFF. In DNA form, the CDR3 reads TGTGCCAGCAGTTTATCGGTTGGGGAGAGATTGAGTGAAGCTTTCTTT.

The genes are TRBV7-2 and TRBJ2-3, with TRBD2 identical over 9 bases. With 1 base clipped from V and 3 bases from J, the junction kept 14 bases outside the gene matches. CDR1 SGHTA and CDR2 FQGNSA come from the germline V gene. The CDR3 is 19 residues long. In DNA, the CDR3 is TGTGCCAGCAGCTTAGGCGGGTCTCCTAGCGGGAAGTTTACAGATACGCAGTATTTT. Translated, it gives CASSLGGSPSGKFTDTQYF.

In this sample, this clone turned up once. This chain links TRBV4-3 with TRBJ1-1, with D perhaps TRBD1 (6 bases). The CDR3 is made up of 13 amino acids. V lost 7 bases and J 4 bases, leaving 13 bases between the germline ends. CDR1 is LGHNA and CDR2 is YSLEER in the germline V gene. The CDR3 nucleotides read TGCGCCAGCAACTCCAGGGGAGGCACTGAAGCTTTCTTT. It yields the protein CASNSRGGTEAFF.

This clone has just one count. The CDR3 DNA sequence: TGTGCCACCAGCAGAGATAGGGGAGGGCAGCCCCAGCATTTT. The encoded protein is CATSRDRGGQPQHF. The rearrangement links TRBV15 to TRBJ1-5, with D possibly being TRBD1 (5 bases). With 0 bases removed from V and 7 bases from J, the gap between germline ends came to 10 bases. The CDR3 has 14 residues. Germline assignment: CDR1 LNHNV and CDR2 YYDKDF (reference sequence).

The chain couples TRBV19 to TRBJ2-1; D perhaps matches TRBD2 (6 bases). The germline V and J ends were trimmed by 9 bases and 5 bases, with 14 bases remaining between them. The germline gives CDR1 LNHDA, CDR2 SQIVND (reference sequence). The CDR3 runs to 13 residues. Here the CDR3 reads CASSGGYDNEQFF. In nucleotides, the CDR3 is TGTGCCAGCAGTGGGGGGTATGACAATGAGCAGTTCTTC.

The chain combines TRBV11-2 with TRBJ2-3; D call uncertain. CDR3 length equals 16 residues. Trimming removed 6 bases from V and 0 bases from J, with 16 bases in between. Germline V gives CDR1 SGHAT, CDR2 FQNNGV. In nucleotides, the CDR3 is TGTGCCAGCAGTCCTTCCGGGCCGATTAGCACAGATACGCAGTATTTT. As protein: CASSPSGPISTDTQYF.

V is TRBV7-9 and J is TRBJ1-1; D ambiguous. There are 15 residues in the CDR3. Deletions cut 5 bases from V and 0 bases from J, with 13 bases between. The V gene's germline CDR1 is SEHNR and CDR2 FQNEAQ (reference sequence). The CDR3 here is CASSLPMTLNTEAFF. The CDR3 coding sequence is TGTGCCAGCAGCCTTCCTATGACACTGAACACTGAAGCTTTCTTT.

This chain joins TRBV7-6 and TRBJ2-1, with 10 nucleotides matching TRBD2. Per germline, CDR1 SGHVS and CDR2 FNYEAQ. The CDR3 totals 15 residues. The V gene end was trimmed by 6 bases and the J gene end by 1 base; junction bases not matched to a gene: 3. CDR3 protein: CASSEAGGSYNEQFF. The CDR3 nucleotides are TGTGCCAGCAGTGAAGCGGGAGGGTCCTACAATGAGCAGTTCTTC.

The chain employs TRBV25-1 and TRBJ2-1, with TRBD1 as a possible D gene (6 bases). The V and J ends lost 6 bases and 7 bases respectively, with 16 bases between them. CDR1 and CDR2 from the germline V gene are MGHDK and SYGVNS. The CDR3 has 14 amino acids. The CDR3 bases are TGTGCCAGCAGACCAGGGGCAGGCCCAAATGAGCAGTTCTTC. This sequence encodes CASRPGAGPNEQFF.

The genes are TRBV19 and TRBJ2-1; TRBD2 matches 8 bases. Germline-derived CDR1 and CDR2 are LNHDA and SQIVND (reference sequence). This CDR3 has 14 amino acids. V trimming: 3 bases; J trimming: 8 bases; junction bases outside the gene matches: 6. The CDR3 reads CASSIRTSSDEQFF. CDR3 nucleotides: TGTGCCAGTAGTATCCGGACTAGCTCCGATGAGCAGTTCTTC.

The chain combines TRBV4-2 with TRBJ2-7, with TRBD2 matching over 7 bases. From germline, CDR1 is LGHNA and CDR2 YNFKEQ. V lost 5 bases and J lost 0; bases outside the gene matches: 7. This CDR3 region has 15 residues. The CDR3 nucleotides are TGTGCCAGCAGCAGCCTAGCGGCAAGCTCCTACGAGCAGTACTTC. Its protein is CASSSLAASSYEQYF.

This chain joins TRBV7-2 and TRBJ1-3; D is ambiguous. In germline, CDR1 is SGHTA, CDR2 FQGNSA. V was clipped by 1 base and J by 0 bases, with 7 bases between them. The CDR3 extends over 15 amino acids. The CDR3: CASSLGVSSGNTIYF. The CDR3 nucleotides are TGTGCCAGCAGCTTAGGTGTTAGCTCTGGAAACACCATATATTTT.

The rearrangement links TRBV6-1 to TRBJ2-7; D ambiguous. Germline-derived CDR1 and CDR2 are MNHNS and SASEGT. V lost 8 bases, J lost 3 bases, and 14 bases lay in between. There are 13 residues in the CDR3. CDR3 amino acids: CASRNNNYYEQYF. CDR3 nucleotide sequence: TGTGCCAGCCGGAACAATAATTACTACGAGCAGTACTTC.

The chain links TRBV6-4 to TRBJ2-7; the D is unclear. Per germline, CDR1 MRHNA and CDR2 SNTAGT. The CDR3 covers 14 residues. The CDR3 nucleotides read TGTGGAGACGTAACCCCCGTGAGCTCCTACGAGCAGTACTTC. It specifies CGDVTPVSSYEQYF.

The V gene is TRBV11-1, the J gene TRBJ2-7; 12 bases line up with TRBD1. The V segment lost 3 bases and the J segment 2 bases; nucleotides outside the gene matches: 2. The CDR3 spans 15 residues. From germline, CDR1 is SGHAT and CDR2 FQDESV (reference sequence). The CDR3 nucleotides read TGTGCCAGCAGCTTGGGACAGGGGGCGACCTACGAGCAGTACTTC. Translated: CASSLGQGATYEQYF.

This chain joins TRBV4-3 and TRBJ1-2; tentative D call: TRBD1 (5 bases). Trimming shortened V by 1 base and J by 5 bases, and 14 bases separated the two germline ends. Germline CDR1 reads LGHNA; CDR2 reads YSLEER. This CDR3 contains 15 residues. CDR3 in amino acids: CASSQGSGSGYGYTF. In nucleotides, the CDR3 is TGCGCCAGCAGCCAAGGATCAGGGAGCGGGTATGGCTACACCTTC.

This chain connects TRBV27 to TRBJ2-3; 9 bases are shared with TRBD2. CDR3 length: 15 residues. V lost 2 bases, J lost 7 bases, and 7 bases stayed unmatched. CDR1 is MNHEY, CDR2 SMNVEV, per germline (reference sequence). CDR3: CASSLASGALNTQYF. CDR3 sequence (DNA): TGTGCCAGCAGTTTAGCTAGCGGGGCTTTGAATACGCAGTATTTT.

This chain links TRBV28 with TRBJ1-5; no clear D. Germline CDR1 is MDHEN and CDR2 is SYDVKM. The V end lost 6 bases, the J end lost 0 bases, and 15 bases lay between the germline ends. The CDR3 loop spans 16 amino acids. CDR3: CASSEEVTDSNQPQHF. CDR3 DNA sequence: TGTGCCAGCAGCGAAGAAGTGACGGATAGCAATCAGCCCCAGCATTTT.

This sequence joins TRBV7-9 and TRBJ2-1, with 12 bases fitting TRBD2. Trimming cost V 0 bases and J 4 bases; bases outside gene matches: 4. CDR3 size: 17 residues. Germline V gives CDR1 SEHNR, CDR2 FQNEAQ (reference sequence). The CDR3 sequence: CASSLAVGTSGYNEQFF. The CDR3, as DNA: TGTGCCAGCAGCTTAGCAGTCGGGACTAGCGGGTACAATGAGCAGTTCTTC.

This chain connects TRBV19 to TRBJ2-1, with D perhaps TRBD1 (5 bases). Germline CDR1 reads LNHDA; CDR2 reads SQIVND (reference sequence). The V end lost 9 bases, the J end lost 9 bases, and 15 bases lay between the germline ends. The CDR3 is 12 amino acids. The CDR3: CASIGHSREQFF. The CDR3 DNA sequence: TGTGCCAGCATCGGACATTCCCGTGAGCAGTTCTTC.

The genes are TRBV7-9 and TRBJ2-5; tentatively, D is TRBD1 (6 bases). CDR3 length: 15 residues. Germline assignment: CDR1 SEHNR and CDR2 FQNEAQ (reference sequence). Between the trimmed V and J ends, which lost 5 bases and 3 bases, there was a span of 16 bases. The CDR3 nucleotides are TGTGCCAGCAGCACCGGGGCGGACAGAAAAGAGACCCAGTACTTC. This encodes CASSTGADRKETQYF.

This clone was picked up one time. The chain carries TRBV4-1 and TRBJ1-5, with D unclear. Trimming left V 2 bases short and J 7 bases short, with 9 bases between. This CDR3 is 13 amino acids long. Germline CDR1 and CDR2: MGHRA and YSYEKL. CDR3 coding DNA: TGCGCCAGCAGCCAAACGACGTGGCAGCCCCAGCATTTT. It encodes CASSQTTWQPQHF.

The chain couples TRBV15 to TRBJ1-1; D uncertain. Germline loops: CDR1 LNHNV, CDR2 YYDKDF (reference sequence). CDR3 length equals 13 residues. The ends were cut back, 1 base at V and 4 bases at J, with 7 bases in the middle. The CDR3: CATSRVAGTEAFF. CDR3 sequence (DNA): TGTGCCACCAGCAGAGTTGCAGGCACTGAAGCTTTCTTT.

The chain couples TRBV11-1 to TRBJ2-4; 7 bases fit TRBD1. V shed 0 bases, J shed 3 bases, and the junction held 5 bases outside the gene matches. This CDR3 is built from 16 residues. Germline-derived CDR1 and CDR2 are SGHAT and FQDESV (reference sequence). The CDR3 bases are TGTGCCAGCAGCTTAGCGGCCAGGGGGAACAAAAACATTCAGTACTTC. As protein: CASSLAARGNKNIQYF. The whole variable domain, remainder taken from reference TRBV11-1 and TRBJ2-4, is EAEVAQSPRYKITEKSQAVAFWCDPISGHATLYWYRQILGQGPELLVQFQDESVVDDSQLPKDRFSAERLKGVDSTLKIQPAELGDSAMYLCASSLAARGNKNIQYFGAGTRLSVL.